The clone carrying this T cell receptor beta chain showed up just once. TCRdb processed the PCR reads anew with MiXCR; each CDR3 protein has one entry. The sample lists around 20,000 distinct CDR3 sequences, 30% to 45% occurring once. This entry comes from a study of tumor-infiltrating lymphocytes in oesophageal squamous cell carcinoma. The CDR3 contains 19 residues. The ends were cut back, 3 bases at V and 0 bases at J, with 21 bases in the middle. Germline lookup yields CDR1 KGHDR and CDR2 SFDVKD. Sequencing input: esophageal tumor tissue. The genes are TRBV24-1 and TRBJ2-3, with D perhaps assigned TRBD1 or TRBD2 (5 bases each). The receptor comes from a male donor with esophageal squamous cell carcinoma. The CDR3 reads CATSDARGGLGPSTDTQYF. The DNA for the CDR3 is TGTGCCACCAGTGATGCTAGGGGTGGACTGGGTCCGAGCACAGATACGCAGTATTTT.